This is a list of T cell receptor beta chains from one sample in a study of blood T cell repertoires in COVID-19. This table comes from immunoSEQ multiplex PCR, and its TCRdb copy is limited to in-frame clones, with some not included. There are roughly 250,000 clones in the sample; more than 90% occur only once, and just over 2.5% lies in the top ten. The sample comprised peripheral blood. These receptors were taken from a young adult with COVID-19, enrolled during active disease. The CDR3 runs from the conserved cysteine through the conserved F or W. The order of the fields is V gene, CDR3 length, D gene, J gene, clone size, CDR3 protein, CDR3 DNA. The D gene is left open where the match is weak. Only some rows state a clone size, as once, few, many or a class for expanded clones.

V: TRBV28
length: 16
D: TRBD2
J: TRBJ2-5
size: .
CDR3: CACSETGTSGKETQYF
DNA: TGTGCCTGCAGTGAAACCGGGACTAGCGGCAAAGAGACCCAGTACTTC

V: TRBV27
length: 17
D: TRBD2
J: TRBJ2-7
size: many
CDR3: CASRTSVAGLVPYEQYF
DNA: TGTGCCAGCAGAACCTCGGTAGCGGGACTAGTACCCTACGAGCAGTACTTC

V: TRBV2
length: 14
D: TRBD1
J: TRBJ2-7
size: .
CDR3: CASRPDRVLYEQYF
DNA: TGTGCCAGCAGGCCTGACAGGGTCCTCTACGAGCAGTACTTC

V: TRBV4-2
length: 19
D: TRBD2
J: TRBJ2-1
size: .
CDR3: CASSLIGLAGGPWRNEQFF
DNA: TGTGCCAGCAGCCTTATCGGACTAGCGGGAGGGCCGTGGAGGAATGAGCAGTTCTTC

V: TRBV7-2
length: 14
D: .
J: TRBJ1-1
size: .
CDR3: CASSFGVSNTEAFF
DNA: TGTGCCAGCAGCTTCGGAGTCTCGAACACTGAAGCTTTCTTT

V: TRBV12-5
length: 15
D: TRBD2
J: TRBJ2-1
size: .
CDR3: CASGLGLAKLNEQFF
DNA: TGTGCTAGTGGTTTGGGACTAGCGAAACTCAATGAGCAGTTCTTC

V: TRBV29-1
length: 14
D: .
J: TRBJ1-1
size: once
CDR3: CSVEDLRTYTEAFF
DNA: TGCAGCGTTGAAGATCTAAGGACTTACACTGAAGCTTTCTTT

V: TRBV10-3
length: 12
D: TRBD1
J: TRBJ1-2
size: .
CDR3: CAISGTGDGYTF
DNA: TGTGCCATCTCGGGGACAGGGGATGGCTACACCTTC

V: TRBV6-4
length: 13
D: .
J: TRBJ2-7
size: .
CDR3: CASSVDSGYEQYF
DNA: TGTGCCAGCAGTGTGGATTCGGGGTACGAGCAGTACTTC

V: TRBV3-1/TRBV3-2
length: 14
D: TRBD1
J: TRBJ2-5
size: once
CDR3: CASSRTGSWETQYF
DNA: TGTGCCAGCAGCCGGACAGGGTCCTGGGAGACCCAGTACTTC

V: TRBV20-1
length: 11
D: .
J: TRBJ1-2
size: .
CDR3: CSAPGVYGYTF
DNA: TGCAGTGCCCCGGGGGTATATGGCTACACCTTC

V: TRBV6-5
length: 14
D: .
J: TRBJ1-1
size: once
CDR3: CASSYSVVVTEAFF
DNA: TGTGCCAGCAGTTACTCAGTCGTAGTAACTGAAGCTTTCTTT

V: TRBV3-1/TRBV3-2
length: 16
D: TRBD2
J: TRBJ2-3
size: .
CDR3: CASSPGTSGRTDTQYF
DNA: TGTGCCAGCAGCCCAGGGACTAGCGGTCGCACAGATACGCAGTATTTT

V: TRBV2
length: 14
D: .
J: TRBJ1-2
size: few
CDR3: CASSDEGVSGGYTF
DNA: TGTGCCAGCAGTGACGAGGGTGTTTCGGGAGGCTACACCTTC

V: TRBV27
length: 15
D: .
J: TRBJ1-6
size: .
CDR3: CASSLSPQPNSPLHF
DNA: TGTGCCAGCAGTTTATCGCCACAGCCTAATTCACCCCTCCACTTT

V: TRBV24-1
length: 13
D: .
J: TRBJ2-2
size: .
CDR3: CATSAGLGGELFF
DNA: TGTGCCACCAGTGCTGGACTCGGCGGGGAGCTGTTTTTT

V: TRBV5-1
length: 16
D: TRBD1
J: TRBJ1-1
size: .
CDR3: CASSGGTGAENTEAFF
DNA: TGCGCCAGCAGCGGAGGGACAGGGGCAGAGAACACTGAAGCTTTCTTT

V: TRBV4-1
length: 16
D: .
J: TRBJ1-4
size: once
CDR3: CASSQELSGVDEKLFF
DNA: TGCGCCAGCAGCCAAGAACTATCAGGGGTGGATGAAAAACTGTTTTTT

V: TRBV3-1/TRBV3-2
length: 15
D: .
J: TRBJ1-3
size: .
CDR3: CASSQGRGSGNTIYF
DNA: TGTGCCAGCAGCCAAGGTCGCGGCTCTGGAAACACCATATATTTT

V: TRBV3-1/TRBV3-2
length: 16
D: TRBD2
J: TRBJ2-7
size: .
CDR3: CASSQASGRAIYEQYF
DNA: TGTGCCAGCAGCCAGGCTAGCGGGAGGGCCATCTACGAGCAGTACTTC

V: TRBV14
length: 18
D: TRBD2
J: TRBJ2-7
size: once
CDR3: CASSQGFGRLAGSYEQYF
DNA: TGTGCCAGCAGCCAGGGATTCGGGCGGCTAGCGGGATCCTACGAGCAGTACTTC

V: TRBV19
length: 14
D: .
J: TRBJ1-6
size: .
CDR3: CASSMVQDNSPLHF
DNA: TGTGCCAGTAGTATGGTACAGGATAATTCACCCCTCCACTTT

V: TRBV20-1
length: 11
D: .
J: TRBJ1-1
size: .
CDR3: CSARQGTEAFF
DNA: TGCAGTGCTAGACAGGGCACTGAAGCTTTCTTT

V: TRBV19
length: 17
D: .
J: TRBJ1-5
size: .
CDR3: CASSLDGGWQRNQPQHF
DNA: TGTGCCAGTAGCCTCGACGGGGGGTGGCAGCGCAATCAGCCCCAGCATTTT

V: TRBV6-5
length: 13
D: .
J: TRBJ2-3
size: .
CDR3: CASGVSGSDTQYF
DNA: TGTGCCAGCGGCGTTTCAGGGTCAGATACGCAGTATTTT

V: TRBV9
length: 14
D: TRBD1
J: TRBJ2-7
size: .
CDR3: CASSVGTGVYEQYF
DNA: TGTGCCAGCAGCGTAGGAACAGGGGTCTACGAGCAGTACTTC

V: TRBV5-4
length: 12
D: .
J: TRBJ2-7
size: .
CDR3: CASSLEGGEQYF
DNA: TGTGCCAGCAGCTTGGAGGGAGGCGAGCAGTACTTC

V: TRBV3-1/TRBV3-2
length: 14
D: .
J: TRBJ1-2
size: .
CDR3: CASSPTGSFLGYTF
DNA: TGTGCCAGCAGCCCAACAGGCTCTTTCCTCGGCTACACCTTC

V: TRBV27
length: 17
D: .
J: TRBJ1-5
size: .
CDR3: CASSLKDPRTPNQPQHF
DNA: TGTGCCAGCAGTTTGAAGGATCCACGGACTCCAAATCAGCCCCAGCATTTT

V: TRBV3-1/TRBV3-2
length: 15
D: TRBD1
J: TRBJ2-5
size: few
CDR3: CASSQGQGPQETQYF
DNA: TGTGCCAGCAGCCAGGGACAGGGACCCCAAGAGACCCAGTACTTC

V: TRBV10-3
length: 17
D: .
J: TRBJ2-5
size: .
CDR3: CAISESVSGGGQETQYF
DNA: TGTGCCATCAGTGAGTCGGTTTCGGGGGGCGGACAAGAGACCCAGTACTTC

V: TRBV13
length: 17
D: TRBD2
J: TRBJ2-2
size: .
CDR3: CASSSRLAGGGTGELFF
DNA: TGTGCCAGCAGCTCTCGACTAGCGGGAGGTGGCACCGGGGAGCTGTTTTTT

V: TRBV3-1/TRBV3-2
length: 13
D: .
J: TRBJ2-1
size: .
CDR3: CASSQPAYNEQFF
DNA: TGTGCCAGCAGCCAACCCGCCTACAATGAGCAGTTCTTC

V: TRBV27
length: 17
D: TRBD1
J: TRBJ2-5
size: .
CDR3: CASSLNSPGGLGETQYF
DNA: TGTGCCAGCAGTTTAAATTCCCCAGGGGGCTTAGGAGAGACCCAGTACTTC

V: TRBV28
length: 15
D: .
J: TRBJ2-5
size: .
CDR3: CASSPRQGRGETQYF
DNA: TGTGCCAGCAGTCCACGACAGGGGAGGGGGGAGACCCAGTACTTC

V: TRBV5-6
length: 14
D: .
J: TRBJ1-6
size: .
CDR3: CASSPGQHNSPLHF
DNA: TGTGCCAGCAGCCCAGGACAGCATAATTCACCCCTCCACTTT

V: TRBV27
length: 15
D: TRBD2
J: TRBJ2-7
size: .
CDR3: CASRSGLAGLYEQYF
DNA: TGTGCCAGCAGGTCGGGACTAGCGGGCCTCTACGAGCAGTACTTC

V: TRBV3-1/TRBV3-2
length: 17
D: TRBD2
J: TRBJ2-3
size: .
CDR3: CASSPRPSTSGKDTQYF
DNA: TGTGCCAGCAGCCCCCGACCCTCGACTAGCGGGAAAGATACGCAGTATTTT

V: TRBV4-3
length: 15
D: TRBD2
J: TRBJ2-3
size: .
CDR3: CASSLWTSGTDTQYF
DNA: TGCGCCAGCAGCCTCTGGACTAGCGGGACAGATACGCAGTATTTT

V: TRBV7-2
length: 15
D: TRBD2
J: TRBJ2-3
size: once
CDR3: CASSTRLAGSDTQYF
DNA: TGTGCCAGCAGCACCCGACTAGCGGGGTCAGATACGCAGTATTTT

V: TRBV24-1
length: 16
D: TRBD2
J: TRBJ2-2
size: .
CDR3: CATSEASGRGTGELFF
DNA: TGTGCCACCAGTGAGGCTAGCGGGAGAGGAACCGGGGAGCTGTTTTTT

V: TRBV10-3
length: 14
D: TRBD2
J: TRBJ2-7
size: .
CDR3: CAIRGREGSGEQYF
DNA: TGTGCCATCAGAGGGCGGGAGGGGTCGGGCGAGCAGTACTTC

V: TRBV19
length: 15
D: TRBD1
J: TRBJ2-7
size: .
CDR3: CASSIKGQGAYEQYF
DNA: TGTGCCAGTAGTATTAAGGGACAGGGGGCCTACGAGCAGTACTTC

V: TRBV4-1
length: 14
D: .
J: TRBJ1-1
size: .
CDR3: CASSQGLANTEAFF
DNA: TGCGCCAGCAGCCAAGGACTCGCAAATACTGAAGCTTTCTTT

V: TRBV5-1
length: 14
D: .
J: TRBJ2-5
size: .
CDR3: CASTTQEYQETQYF
DNA: TGCGCCAGTACAACACAGGAGTACCAAGAGACCCAGTACTTC

V: TRBV10-3
length: 12
D: TRBD1
J: TRBJ2-5
size: .
CDR3: CAIKDRVETQYF
DNA: TGTGCCATCAAAGACAGGGTGGAGACCCAGTACTTC

V: TRBV30
length: 12
D: .
J: TRBJ2-1
size: .
CDR3: CAWNRESDEQFF
DNA: TGTGCCTGGAACCGGGAGAGTGATGAGCAGTTCTTC

V: TRBV5-1
length: 16
D: TRBD1
J: TRBJ1-5
size: .
CDR3: CASSLGTGISNQPQHF
DNA: TGCGCCAGCAGCTTGGGGACAGGGATCAGCAATCAGCCCCAGCATTTT

V: TRBV19
length: 13
D: TRBD2
J: TRBJ2-7
size: .
CDR3: CASRGLGSHEQYF
DNA: TGTGCCAGTAGGGGACTAGGGTCCCACGAGCAGTACTTC

V: TRBV4-1
length: 15
D: .
J: TRBJ2-5
size: .
CDR3: CASSQDWTDQETQYF
DNA: TGCGCCAGCAGCCAAGATTGGACAGACCAAGAGACCCAGTACTTC

V: TRBV5-1
length: 15
D: TRBD1
J: TRBJ2-3
size: .
CDR3: CASSLDGQGVDTQYF
DNA: TGCGCCAGCAGCTTGGATGGACAGGGAGTAGATACGCAGTATTTT

V: TRBV27
length: 13
D: .
J: TRBJ2-7
size: .
CDR3: CASSFGRAYEQYF
DNA: TGTGCCAGCAGTTTTGGCAGGGCCTACGAGCAGTACTTC

V: TRBV14
length: 13
D: .
J: TRBJ1-2
size: once
CDR3: CASSPDSFYGYTF
DNA: TGTGCCAGCAGCCCGGACAGTTTCTATGGCTACACCTTC

V: TRBV7-2
length: 11
D: .
J: TRBJ1-1
size: .
CDR3: CASSSFREAFF
DNA: TGTGCCAGCAGCTCGTTCAGAGAAGCTTTCTTT

V: TRBV9
length: 15
D: TRBD1
J: TRBJ1-1
size: .
CDR3: CASSPAGTGYTEAFF
DNA: TGTGCCAGCAGCCCTGCCGGGACAGGGTACACTGAAGCTTTCTTT